This paragraph reports one T cell receptor beta chain. This clonotype was counted only a few times. Which antigen it targets is not known. It has no much larger one-base neighbor in the sample; base qualities were not kept. This record comes from a study of spatial heterogeneity in lung cancer (dated by TCRdb to about 2019). In the study overall: Beta-chain transcripts were consistently detected in greater numbers than alpha-chain transcripts, which likely reflected higher beta-chain transcript abundance. In the raw uncorrected reads, each unique combination of TCR and UMI appeared more than ten times on average. In non-small cell lung cancer, the study made a quantitative comparison of TCR alpha and beta repertoires among multiple tumor regions, matched nontumor lung and blood. The study linked features of the TCR repertoire to counts of nonsynonymous mutations, which were determined by whole-exome sequencing of tumor tissue. At surgery, fewer than 250 tumor regions, around 68 matched nontumor lung samples and 56 PBMC samples were TCR-sequenced for both alpha and beta chains.

The full study reports these points: Ubiquitous expanded tumor TCRs were detected in blood more often at tumor resection than at routine follow-up. Additional single-cell paired TCR alpha and beta sequencing was considered necessary to confirm, at a functional level, the hypothesis that regional TCRs recognize regional mutations.

Sample time point, as interpreted from the label and publication: sample taken at primary tumor resection. Donors were under 95 patients with early-stage, untreated non-small cell lung cancer from the lung TRACERx cohort. Whole RNA extracted from tumor and nontumor lung tissue, or from cryopreserved PBMC samples, was used for TCR sequencing without cell sorting. Only patients with enough RNA available from two or more tumor regions were chosen for TCR sequencing. Library preparation employed 5' RACE. The sequencer was a NextSeq 500. The TCR library protocol attached a unique molecular identifier to each TCR cDNA molecule to allow correction of PCR and sequencing errors. Per the original workflow: TCR identification, UMI-based error correction and CDR3 extraction were all carried out with Decombinator tools. TCRs above a frequency of 2 per 1,000, corresponding to the top 1% of the tumor frequency distribution, were defined as expanded. Each repertoire was subsampled 100 times to 5,000 TCRs, after which Renyi diversity was computed with the R vegan package. To build CDR3 similarity networks, amino acid triplet string-kernel similarity was used, and CDR3s were connected when their pairwise similarity was above 0.82. The public reads were reprocessed in TCRdb via fastp at Q25 and MiXCR, keeping in-frame beta chains. Every CDR3 protein is listed once, alongside the most common genes and DNA of its rows. TCRdb's processing, not the study's, gives the V and J calls here. For this sample the table gives more than 65,000 distinct CDR3 sequences, of which 7% to 9% were detected only once. The ten most abundant clones make up roughly 6.4% of the sample.

The germline V gene gives CDR1 as SGHRS and CDR2 as YFSETQ. Spanning cysteine to phenylalanine, the CDR3 consists of 16 amino acids. The DNA shown is the 48-base CDR3, in frame from base 1. Germline trimming: 3 bases from V, 10 bases from J; junction bases outside gene matches: 14. The sequence was obtained from a male donor with early-stage non-small cell lung cancer. The rearrangement combines TRBV5-1 with TRBJ2-1, with 9 central nucleotides matching TRBD2. The specimen comprised PBMCs, sampled at surgery. The DNA is TGCGCCAGCAGCTCCCATGCTAGCGGGAAGTCGGGGGAGCAGTTCTTC. Its protein product is CASSSHASGKSGEQFF.